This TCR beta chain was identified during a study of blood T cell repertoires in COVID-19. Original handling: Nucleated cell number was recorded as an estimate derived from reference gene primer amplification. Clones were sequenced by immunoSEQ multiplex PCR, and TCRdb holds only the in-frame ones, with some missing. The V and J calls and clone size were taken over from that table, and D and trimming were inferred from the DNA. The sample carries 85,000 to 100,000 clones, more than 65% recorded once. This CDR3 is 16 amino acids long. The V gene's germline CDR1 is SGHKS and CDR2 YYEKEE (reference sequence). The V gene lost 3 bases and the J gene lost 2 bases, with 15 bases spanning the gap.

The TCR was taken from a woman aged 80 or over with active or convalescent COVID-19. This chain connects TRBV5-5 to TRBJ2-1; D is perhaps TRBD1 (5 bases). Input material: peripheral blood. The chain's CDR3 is CASSSTKGRTYNEQFF. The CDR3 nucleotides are TGTGCCAGCAGCTCCACGAAGGGGCGAACCTACAATGAGCAGTTCTTC.